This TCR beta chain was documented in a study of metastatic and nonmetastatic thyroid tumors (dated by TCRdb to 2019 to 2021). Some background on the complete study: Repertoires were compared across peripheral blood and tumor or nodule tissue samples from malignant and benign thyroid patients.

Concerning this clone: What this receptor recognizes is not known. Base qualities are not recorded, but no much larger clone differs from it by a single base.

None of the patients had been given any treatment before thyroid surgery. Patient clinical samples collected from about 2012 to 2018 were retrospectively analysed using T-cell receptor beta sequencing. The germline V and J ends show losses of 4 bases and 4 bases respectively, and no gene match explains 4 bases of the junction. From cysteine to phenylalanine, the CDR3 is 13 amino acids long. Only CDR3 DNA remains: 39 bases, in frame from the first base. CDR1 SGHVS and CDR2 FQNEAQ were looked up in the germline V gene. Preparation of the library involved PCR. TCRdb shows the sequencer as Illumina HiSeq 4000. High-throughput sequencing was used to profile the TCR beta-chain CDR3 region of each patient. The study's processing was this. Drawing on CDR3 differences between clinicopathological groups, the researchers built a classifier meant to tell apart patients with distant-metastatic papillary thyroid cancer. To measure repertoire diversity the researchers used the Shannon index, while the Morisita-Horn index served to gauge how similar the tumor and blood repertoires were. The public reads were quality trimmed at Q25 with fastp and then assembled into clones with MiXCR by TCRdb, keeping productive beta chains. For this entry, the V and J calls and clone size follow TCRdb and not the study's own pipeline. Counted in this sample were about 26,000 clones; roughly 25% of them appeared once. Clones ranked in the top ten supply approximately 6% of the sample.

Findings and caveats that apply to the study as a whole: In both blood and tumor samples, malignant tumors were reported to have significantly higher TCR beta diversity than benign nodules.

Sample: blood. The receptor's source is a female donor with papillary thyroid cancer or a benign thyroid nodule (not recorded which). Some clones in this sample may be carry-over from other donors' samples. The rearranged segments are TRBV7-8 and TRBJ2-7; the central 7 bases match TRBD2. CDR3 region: CASSSWEGYEQYF. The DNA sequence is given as TGTGCCAGCAGCTCCTGGGAGGGTTACGAGCAGTACTTC. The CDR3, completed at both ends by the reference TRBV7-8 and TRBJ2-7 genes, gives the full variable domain GAGVSQSPRYKVAKRGQDVALRCDPISGHVSLFWYQQALGQGPEFLTYFQNEAQLDKSGLPSDRFFAERPEGSVSTLKIQRTQQEDSAVYLCASSSWEGYEQYFGPGTRLTVT.